This T cell receptor beta chain stems from a study of blood T cell repertoires in COVID-19. About the research overall: The United States, Italy and Spain provided the acute and convalescent COVID-19 samples. T cells, B-cell-depleted T cells, or PBMCs provided the cDNA or gDNA that served as material.

This CDR3 comprises 13 residues. The V gene's germline CDR1 is LGHDT and CDR2 YNNKEL (reference sequence). V was pared by 4 bases and J by 10 bases, with 14 bases between. Original methodology: Cell counts per sample came from amplifying reference gene primers. Sequenced by immunoSEQ multiplex PCR; TCRdb stores in-frame clones only, minus some. D and trimming were read from the DNA, whereas the V and J calls and clone size are those reported in that table. In the table there are about 210,000 clones, roughly nine tenths of which are singletons. The genes are TRBV3-1 (or the pseudogene TRBV3-2) and TRBJ2-1; perhaps TRBD1 as D (5 bases). The source material was peripheral blood. The sequence derives from a woman in her seventies with acute or convalescent COVID-19. The CDR3 bases are TGTGCCAGCAGCCTAGGGGCCAGCGCCGAGCAGTTCTTC. It yields the protein CASSLGASAEQFF.